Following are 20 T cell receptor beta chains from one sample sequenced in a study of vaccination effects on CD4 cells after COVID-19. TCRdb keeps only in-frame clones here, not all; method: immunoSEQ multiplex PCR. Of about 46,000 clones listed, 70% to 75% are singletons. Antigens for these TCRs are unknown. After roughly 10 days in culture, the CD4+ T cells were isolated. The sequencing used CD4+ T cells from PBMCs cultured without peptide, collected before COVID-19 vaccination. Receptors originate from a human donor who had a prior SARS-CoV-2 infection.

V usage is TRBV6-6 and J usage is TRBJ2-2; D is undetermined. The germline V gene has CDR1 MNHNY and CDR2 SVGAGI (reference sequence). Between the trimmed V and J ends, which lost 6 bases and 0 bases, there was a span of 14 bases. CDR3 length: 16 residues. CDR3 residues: CASSPQSPANTGELFF. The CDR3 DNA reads TGTGCCAGCAGCCCCCAGAGCCCTGCGAACACCGGGGAGCTGTTTTTT.

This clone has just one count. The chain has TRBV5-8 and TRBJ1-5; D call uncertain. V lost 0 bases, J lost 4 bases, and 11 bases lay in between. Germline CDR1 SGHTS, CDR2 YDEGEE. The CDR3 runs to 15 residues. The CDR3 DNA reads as TGTGCCAGCAGCTTGGTGGGCAGCCGGAATCAGCCCCAGCATTTT. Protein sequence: CASSLVGSRNQPQHF.

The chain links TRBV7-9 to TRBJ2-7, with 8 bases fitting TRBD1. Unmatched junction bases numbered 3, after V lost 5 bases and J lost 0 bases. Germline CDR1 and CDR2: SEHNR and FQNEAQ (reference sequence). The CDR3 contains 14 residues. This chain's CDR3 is CASSLTGASYEQYF. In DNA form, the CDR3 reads TGTGCCAGCAGCCTGACAGGGGCCTCCTACGAGCAGTACTTC.

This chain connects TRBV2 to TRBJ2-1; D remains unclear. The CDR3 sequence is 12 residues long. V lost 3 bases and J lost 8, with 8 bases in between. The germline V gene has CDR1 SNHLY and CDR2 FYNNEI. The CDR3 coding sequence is TGTGCCAGCAGTGATGGTTCCTATGAGCAGTTCTTC. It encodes CASSDGSYEQFF.

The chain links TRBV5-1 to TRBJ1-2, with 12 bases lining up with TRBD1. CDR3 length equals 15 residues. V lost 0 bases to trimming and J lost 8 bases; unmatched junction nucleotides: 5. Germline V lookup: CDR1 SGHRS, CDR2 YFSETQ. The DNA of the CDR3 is TGCGCCAGCAGCTTGGAAGGGGACAGGGGGCGAGGCTACACCTTC. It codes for CASSLEGDRGRGYTF. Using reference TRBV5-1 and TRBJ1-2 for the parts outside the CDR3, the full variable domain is KAGVTQTPRYLIKTRGQQVTLSCSPISGHRSVSWYQQTPGQGLQFLFEYFSETQRNKGNFPGRFSGRQFSNSRSEMNVSTLELGDSALYLCASSLEGDRGRGYTFGSGTRLTVV.

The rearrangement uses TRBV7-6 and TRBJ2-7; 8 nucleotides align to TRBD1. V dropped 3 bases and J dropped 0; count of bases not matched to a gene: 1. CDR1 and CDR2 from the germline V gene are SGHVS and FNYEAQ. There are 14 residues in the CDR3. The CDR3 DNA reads TGTGCCAGCAGCTTGGGGACAGGCTCCTACGAGCAGTACTTC. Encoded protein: CASSLGTGSYEQYF. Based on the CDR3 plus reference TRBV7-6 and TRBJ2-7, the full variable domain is GAGVSQSPRYKVTKRGQDVALRCDPISGHVSLYWYRQALGQGPEFLTYFNYEAQQDKSGLPNDRFSAERPEGSISTLTIQRTEQRDSAMYRCASSLGTGSYEQYFGPGTRLTVT.

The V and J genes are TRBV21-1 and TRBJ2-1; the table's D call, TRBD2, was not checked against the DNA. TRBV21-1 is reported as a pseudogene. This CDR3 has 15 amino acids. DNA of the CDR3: TGTGCCAGCAGCACCCGCGGGGGGTTCTACAATGAGCAGTTCTTC. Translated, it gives CASSTRGGFYNEQFF.

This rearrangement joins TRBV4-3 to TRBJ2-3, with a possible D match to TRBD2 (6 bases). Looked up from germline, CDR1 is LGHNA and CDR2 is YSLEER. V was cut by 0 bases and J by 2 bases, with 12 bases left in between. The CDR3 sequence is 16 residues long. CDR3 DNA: TGCGCCAGCAGCCAAGACTTTAGCGGATACACAGATACGCAGTATTTT. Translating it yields CASSQDFSGYTDTQYF.

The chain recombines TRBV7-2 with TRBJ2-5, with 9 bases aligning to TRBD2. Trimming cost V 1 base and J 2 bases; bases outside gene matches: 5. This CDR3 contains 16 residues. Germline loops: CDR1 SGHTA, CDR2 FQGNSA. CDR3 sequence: CASSLGSGSGQETQYF. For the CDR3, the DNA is TGTGCCAGCAGCTTAGGTAGCGGGAGTGGGCAAGAGACCCAGTACTTC.

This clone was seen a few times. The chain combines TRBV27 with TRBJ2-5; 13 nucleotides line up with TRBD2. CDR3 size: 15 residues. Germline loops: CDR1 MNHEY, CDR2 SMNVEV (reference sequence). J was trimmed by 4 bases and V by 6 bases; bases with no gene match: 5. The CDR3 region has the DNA TGTGCCAGCAGCCAAGGACTAGCGGGAGTAGAGACCCAGTACTTC. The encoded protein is CASSQGLAGVETQYF.

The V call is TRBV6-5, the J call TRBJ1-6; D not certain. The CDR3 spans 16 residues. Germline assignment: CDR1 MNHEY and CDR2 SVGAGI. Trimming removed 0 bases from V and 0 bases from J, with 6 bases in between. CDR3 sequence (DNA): TGTGCCAGCAGTTACTCGGCCCACTCCTATAATTCACCCCTCCACTTT. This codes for CASSYSAHSYNSPLHF.

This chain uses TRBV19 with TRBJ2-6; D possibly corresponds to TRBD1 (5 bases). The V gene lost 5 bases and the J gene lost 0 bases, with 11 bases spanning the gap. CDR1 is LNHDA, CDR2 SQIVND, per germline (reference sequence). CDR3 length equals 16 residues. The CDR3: CASSLQAHSGANVLTF. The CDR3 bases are TGTGCCAGTAGTTTACAGGCTCACTCTGGGGCCAACGTCCTGACTTTC.

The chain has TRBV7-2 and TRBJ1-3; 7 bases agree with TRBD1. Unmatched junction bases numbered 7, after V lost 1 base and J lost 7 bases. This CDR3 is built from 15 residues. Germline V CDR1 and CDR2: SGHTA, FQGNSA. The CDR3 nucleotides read TGTGCCAGCAGCTTAGACAGGGGACCCTTTAACACCATATATTTT. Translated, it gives CASSLDRGPFNTIYF.

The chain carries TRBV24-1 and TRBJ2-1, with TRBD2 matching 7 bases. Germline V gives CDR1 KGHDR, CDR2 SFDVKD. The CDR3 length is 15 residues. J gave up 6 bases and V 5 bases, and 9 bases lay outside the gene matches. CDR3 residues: CATSVSSGAINEQFF. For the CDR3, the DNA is TGTGCCACCAGTGTTTCTAGCGGAGCTATCAATGAGCAGTTCTTC.

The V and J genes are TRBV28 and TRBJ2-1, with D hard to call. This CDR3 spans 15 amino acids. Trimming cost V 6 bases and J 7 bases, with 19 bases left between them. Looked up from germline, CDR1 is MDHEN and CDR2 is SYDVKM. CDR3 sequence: CASSLFNPVSNEQFF. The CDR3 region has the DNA TGTGCCAGCAGCCTATTCAACCCTGTTAGTAATGAGCAGTTCTTC.

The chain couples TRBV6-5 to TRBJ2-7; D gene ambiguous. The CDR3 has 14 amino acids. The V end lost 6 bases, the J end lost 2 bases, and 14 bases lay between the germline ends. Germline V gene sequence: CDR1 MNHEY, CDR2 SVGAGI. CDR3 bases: TGTGCCAGCAGCCATCCCGGACCGACCTACGAGCAGTACTTC. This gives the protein CASSHPGPTYEQYF.

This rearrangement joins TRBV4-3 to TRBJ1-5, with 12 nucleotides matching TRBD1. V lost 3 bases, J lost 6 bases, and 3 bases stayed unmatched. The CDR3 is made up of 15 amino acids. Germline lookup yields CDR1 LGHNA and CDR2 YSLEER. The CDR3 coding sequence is TGCGCCAGCAGCCAGGGGACAGGGGGCGGTCAGCCCCAGCATTTT. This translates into CASSQGTGGGQPQHF.

CDR3 amino acids: CASSPRGEKLFF. The CDR3 nucleotides read TGTGCCAGCAGCCCCCGTGGGGAAAAACTGTTTTTT. The chain joins TRBV11-2 to TRBJ1-4; D gene unclear. V was clipped by 5 bases and J by 8 bases, with 9 bases between them. Germline V gene sequence: CDR1 SGHAT, CDR2 FQNNGV. CDR3 length equals 12 residues.

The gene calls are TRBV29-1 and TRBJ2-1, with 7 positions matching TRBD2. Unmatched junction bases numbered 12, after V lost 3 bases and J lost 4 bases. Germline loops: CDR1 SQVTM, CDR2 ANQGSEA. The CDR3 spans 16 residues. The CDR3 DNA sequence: TGCAGCGTTGACCCCTCTGCGGGAGCTTGGTACAATGAGCAGTTCTTC. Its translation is CSVDPSAGAWYNEQFF.

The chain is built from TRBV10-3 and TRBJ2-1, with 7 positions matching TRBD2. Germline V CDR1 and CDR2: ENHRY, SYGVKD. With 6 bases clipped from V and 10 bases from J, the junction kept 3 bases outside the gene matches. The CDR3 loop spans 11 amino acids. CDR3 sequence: CAIRKRDEQFF. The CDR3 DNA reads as TGTGCCATCAGAAAGCGGGACGAGCAGTTCTTC.